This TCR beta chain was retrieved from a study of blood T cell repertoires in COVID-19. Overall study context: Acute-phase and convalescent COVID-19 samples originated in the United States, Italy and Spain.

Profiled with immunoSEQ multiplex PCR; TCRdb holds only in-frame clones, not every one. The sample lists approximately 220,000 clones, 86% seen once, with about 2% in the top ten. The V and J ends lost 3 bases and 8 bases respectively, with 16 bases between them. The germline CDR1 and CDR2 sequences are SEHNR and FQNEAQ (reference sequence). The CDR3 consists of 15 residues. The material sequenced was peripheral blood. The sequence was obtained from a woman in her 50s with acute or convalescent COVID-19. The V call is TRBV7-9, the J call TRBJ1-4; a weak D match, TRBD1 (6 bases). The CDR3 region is CASSFPGLRGEKLFF. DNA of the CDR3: TGTGCCAGCAGCTTCCCTGGACTGAGGGGGGAAAAACTGTTTTTT. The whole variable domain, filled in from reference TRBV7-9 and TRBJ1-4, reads DTGVSQNPRHKITKRGQNVTFRCDPISEHNRLYWYRQTLGQGPEFLTYFQNEAQLEKSRLLSDRFSAERPKGSFSTLEIQRTEQGDSAMYLCASSFPGLRGEKLFFGSGTQLSVL.